The 27 T cell receptor beta chains below all came from one sample that was sequenced in a study of T cells in localized non-small cell lung cancer. Sequenced by immunoSEQ multiplex PCR; TCRdb stores in-frame clones only, minus some. The repertoire has tens of thousands of clones, roughly 77% of them found once; the top ten carry approximately 30%. The material sequenced was PBMCs, taken before any cancer treatment. The source of these receptors is a woman aged 40-75 years with stage II squamous cell lung carcinoma.

This clone has a handful of counts. This sequence joins TRBV7-2 and TRBJ2-3; 7 nucleotides agree with TRBD1. Germline CDR1 SGHTA, CDR2 FQGNSA. The CDR3 is 16 amino acids. Trimming took 2 bases from V and 1 from J; bases not matched to a gene: 6. In DNA, the CDR3 is TGTGCCAGCAGCTTACCCCGGACAGGAGGCACAGATACGCAGTATTTT. Protein sequence: CASSLPRTGGTDTQYF.

The chain joins TRBV10-3 to TRBJ1-1; maybe TRBD1 (6 bases). CDR1 is ENHRY, CDR2 SYGVKD, per germline. Trimming removed 6 bases at V and 4 bases at J, with 12 bases between. The CDR3 contains 13 residues. The CDR3, as DNA: TGTGCCATCAGGAGGGGGGGTAGCACTGAAGCTTTCTTT. Amino acids: CAIRRGGSTEAFF.

This chain links TRBV6-1 with TRBJ1-5, with TRBD1 matching 7 bases. This CDR3 has 18 amino acids. V was clipped by 4 bases and J by 4 bases; unmatched bases: 16. Germline V lookup: CDR1 MNHNS, CDR2 SASEGT. For the CDR3, the DNA is TGTGCCAGCAGTGGCACGGCTGGGAGGGGGCAGACAAATCAGCCCCAGCATTTT. This codes for CASSGTAGRGQTNQPQHF.

The chain employs TRBV6-1 and TRBJ2-5; TRBD1 agrees at 9 bases. This CDR3 is built from 15 residues. Trimming at V came to 7 bases and at J to 4 bases, leaving 10 bases not matched to a gene. Germline V gene data show CDR1 as MNHNS and CDR2 as SASEGT. CDR3 sequence reads: CASITPGQGVETQYF. The CDR3 DNA follows: TGTGCCAGCATAACACCGGGACAGGGCGTAGAGACCCAGTACTTC.

The chain links TRBV7-2 to TRBJ2-7; perhaps D is TRBD1 or TRBD2 (5 bases each). The CDR3 consists of 14 residues. From germline, CDR1 is SGHTA and CDR2 FQGNSA. V was cut by 3 bases and J by 3 bases, with 12 bases left in between. CDR3 region: CASSLGDGFYEQYV. CDR3 coding DNA: TGTGCCAGCAGCTTGGGGGACGGATTCTACGAGCAGTACGTC.

This chain uses TRBV4-3 with TRBJ2-1; tentatively, D is TRBD2 (5 bases). The CDR3 totals 15 residues. The germline V and J ends were trimmed by 0 bases and 7 bases, with 13 bases remaining between them. Germline assignment: CDR1 LGHNA and CDR2 YSLEER. CDR3: CASSQEEGVANEQFF. In DNA form, the CDR3 reads TGCGCCAGCAGCCAAGAAGAGGGAGTGGCGAATGAGCAGTTCTTC.

This rearrangement joins TRBV4-2 to TRBJ2-1; D is possibly TRBD2 (5 bases). Trimming pared 0 bases from V and 4 bases from J, leaving 13 bases between. The CDR3 is 16 amino acids. Germline assignment: CDR1 LGHNA and CDR2 YNFKEQ. The CDR3 DNA reads as TGTGCCAGCAGCCAAGATATCAGGACTGAATACAATGAGCAGTTCTTC. Its protein product is CASSQDIRTEYNEQFF.

This clone was seen a single time. The chain links TRBV6-5 to TRBJ1-5; D possibly corresponds to TRBD1 (6 bases). In germline, CDR1 is MNHEY, CDR2 SVGAGI. CDR3 length: 15 residues. V lost 5 bases and J lost 4, with 15 bases in between. CDR3 in amino acids: CASSIDRGANQPQHF. As DNA, the CDR3 is TGTGCCAGCAGTATCGATCGGGGGGCAAATCAGCCCCAGCATTTT.

The chain is built from TRBV7-9 and TRBJ2-3; D not resolved. Per germline, CDR1 SEHNR and CDR2 FQNEAQ (reference sequence). The CDR3 sequence is 12 residues long. Trimming removed 5 bases at V and 2 bases at J, with 5 bases between. The CDR3 sequence is CASSPVTDTQYF. CDR3 DNA: TGTGCCAGCAGCCCGGTCACAGATACGCAGTATTTT.

V usage is TRBV2 and J usage is TRBJ1-3, with TRBD1 matching over 7 bases. The CDR3 sequence is 15 residues long. V lost 2 bases and J lost 2; bases outside the gene matches: 3. Per germline, CDR1 SNHLY and CDR2 FYNNEI. The CDR3 coding sequence is TGTGCCAGCAGTGAACAGGGACAGACTGGAAACACCATATATTTT. This translates into CASSEQGQTGNTIYF.

The chain is built from TRBV18 and TRBJ2-1; 8 bases align to TRBD1. Trimming cost V 8 bases and J 4 bases; bases outside gene matches: 7. The CDR3 is 14 residues long. The V gene's germline CDR1 is KGHSH and CDR2 LQKENI. The CDR3 DNA reads as TGTGCCAGCCGGACAGGGCTACTTTACAATGAGCAGTTCTTC. The encoded protein is CASRTGLLYNEQFF.

The chain joins TRBV7-2 to TRBJ2-1; 9 bases are shared with TRBD1. In germline, CDR1 is SGHTA, CDR2 FQGNSA. The V and J ends lost 1 base and 8 bases, in that order; junction bases with no gene match: 12. This CDR3 contains 17 residues. CDR3 bases: TGTGCCAGCAGCTTAGTCTCCGGGACAGGGCAGGGATATGAGCAGTTCTTC. Translated: CASSLVSGTGQGYEQFF.

This clone was counted only a few times. J is TRBJ2-1 and V is TRBV27; D is ambiguous. The CDR3 is 16 amino acids. Trimming left V 2 bases short and J 7 bases short, with 18 bases between. Germline CDR1 and CDR2: MNHEY and SMNVEV (reference sequence). This CDR3 is CASSLDGRSAGNEQFF. The CDR3 nucleotides read TGTGCCAGCAGTTTAGACGGCAGATCAGCCGGGAATGAGCAGTTCTTC.

The chain employs TRBV5-1 and TRBJ2-7; TRBD2 is a possible D gene (5 bases). The CDR3 runs 15 residues. Deletions cut 5 bases from V and 5 bases from J, with 20 bases between. Germline CDR1 and CDR2: SGHRS and YFSETQ. This CDR3 is CASSEVGAGLHEQYF. As DNA, the CDR3 is TGCGCCAGCAGTGAGGTTGGAGCAGGACTTCACGAGCAGTACTTC.

The chain recombines TRBV21-1 with TRBJ2-2; TRBD2 is taken as the D call from the table, unchecked against the DNA. TRBV21-1 is shown as a pseudogene. The CDR3 has 16 amino acids. The DNA of the CDR3 is TGTGCCAGCAGTAACGTAGCGGGGGGGCTTCCCGGGGAGCTGTTTTTT. As protein: CASSNVAGGLPGELFF.

J is TRBJ1-6 and V is TRBV19; D remains unclear. The germline CDR1 and CDR2 sequences are LNHDA and SQIVND (reference sequence). The CDR3 contains 15 residues. V was shortened by 10 bases and J by 9 bases, with 22 bases between the two germline ends. CDR3 residues: CATLGFGGEGSPLHF. For the CDR3, the DNA is TGTGCCACTTTGGGTTTCGGCGGGGAAGGTTCACCCCTCCACTTT.

The genes are TRBV4-3 and TRBJ1-2; no clear D gene. The CDR3 is made up of 17 amino acids. Per germline, CDR1 LGHNA and CDR2 YSLEER. The ends were cut back, 2 bases at V and 6 bases at J, with 22 bases in the middle. CDR3 in DNA: TGCGCCAGCAGCCAAAACCGTTCTCCGGTTCCACGGGATGGCTACACCTTC. This gives the protein CASSQNRSPVPRDGYTF.

V gene TRBV10-2 combines with J gene TRBJ1-1; 8 bases are a match to TRBD1. The germline gives CDR1 WSHSY, CDR2 SAAADI. There are 11 residues in the CDR3. V trimming: 9 bases; J trimming: 4 bases; junction bases outside the gene matches: 1. The CDR3 loop is CASTGGTEAFF. CDR3 sequence (DNA): TGCGCCAGTACAGGGGGCACTGAAGCTTTCTTT.

V usage is TRBV19 and J usage is TRBJ1-5, with a weak D call TRBD1 (5 bases). Germline CDR1 LNHDA, CDR2 SQIVND (reference sequence). The CDR3 totals 15 residues. Trimming cost V 3 bases and J 5 bases, with 14 bases left between them. DNA for the CDR3: TGTGCCAGTAGTATCTTAACGACAGAAGATCAGCCCCAGCATTTT. It encodes CASSILTTEDQPQHF.

The rearrangement joins TRBV5-1 to TRBJ2-2, with a possible D match to TRBD1 (6 bases). Deletions cut 0 bases from V and 5 bases from J, with 11 bases between. The CDR3 is made up of 15 amino acids. Germline CDR1 SGHRS, CDR2 YFSETQ. The CDR3 region is CASSLDRAGTGELFF. In DNA, the CDR3 is TGCGCCAGCAGCTTGGACAGGGCAGGGACCGGGGAGCTGTTTTTT.

The chain couples TRBV2 to TRBJ2-3; D perhaps matches TRBD2 (5 bases). This CDR3 comprises 12 residues. V was trimmed by 7 bases and J by 4 bases, leaving 9 bases between them. The germline CDR1 and CDR2 sequences are SNHLY and FYNNEI. In nucleotides, the CDR3 is TGTGCCAGCACCCCCGGGGCAGATACGCAGTATTTT. Its translation is CASTPGADTQYF.

The V and J genes are TRBV7-9 and TRBJ2-6, with D perhaps matching TRBD2 (5 bases). The length of the CDR3 is 16 residues. The germline gives CDR1 SEHNR, CDR2 FQNEAQ (reference sequence). The germline V and J ends were trimmed by 1 base and 1 base, with 8 bases remaining between them. This CDR3 is CASSLGGSSGANVLTF. For the CDR3, the DNA is TGTGCCAGCAGCTTAGGCGGGTCATCTGGGGCCAACGTCCTGACTTTC. Full variable domain (outside the CDR3, taken from reference TRBV7-9 and TRBJ2-6): DTGVSQNPRHKITKRGQNVTFRCDPISEHNRLYWYRQTLGQGPEFLTYFQNEAQLEKSRLLSDRFSAERPKGSFSTLEIQRTEQGDSAMYLCASSLGGSSGANVLTFGAGSRLTVL.

This clone showed up just a few times. This chain joins TRBV4-2 and TRBJ1-2, with D perhaps TRBD1 (5 bases). Germline-derived CDR1 and CDR2 are LGHNA and YNFKEQ. The CDR3 totals 14 residues. Trimming stripped 4 bases from V and 5 bases from J, with 14 bases between. CDR3 amino acids: CASSPGGSWYGYTF. Here the CDR3 DNA reads TGTGCCAGCAGCCCGGGGGGGAGCTGGTATGGCTACACCTTC.

This clone is classed as medium-sized. This chain joins TRBV27 and TRBJ1-5, with D possibly matching TRBD1 (5 bases). Germline CDR1 MNHEY, CDR2 SMNVEV (reference sequence). CDR3 length equals 15 residues. Deletions cut 2 bases from V and 4 bases from J, with 12 bases between. CDR3 nucleotides: TGTGCCAGCAGTTTACGGGGGAAATATAATCAGCCCCAGCATTTT. Residues: CASSLRGKYNQPQHF.

The chain has TRBV6-1 and TRBJ1-1; D is unclear. Germline V gives CDR1 MNHNS, CDR2 SASEGT. The V end lost 6 bases, the J end lost 9 bases, and 8 bases lay between the germline ends. The CDR3 length is 10 residues. The DNA for the CDR3 is TGTGCCAGCAGGGACGGACAAGCTTTCTTT. This sequence encodes CASRDGQAFF.

The chain has TRBV28 and TRBJ2-1; D is possibly TRBD1 (6 bases). CDR3 length: 14 amino acids. Germline loops: CDR1 MDHEN, CDR2 SYDVKM. Between the trimmed V and J ends, which lost 6 bases and 0 bases, there was a span of 9 bases. The CDR3 DNA reads TGTGCCAGCAGACAGGGTAGCTCCTACAATGAGCAGTTCTTC. Translating gives CASRQGSSYNEQFF.

The rearrangement joins TRBV6-6 to TRBJ1-3, with no clear D. V shed 6 bases and J shed 0 bases, with 12 bases lying between them. The length of the CDR3 is 15 residues. In germline, CDR1 is MNHNY, CDR2 SVGAGI (reference sequence). The CDR3 is CASSRPGYSGNTIYF. Written as DNA, the CDR3 is TGTGCCAGCAGCCGGCCTGGATACTCTGGAAACACCATATATTTT.